This section outlines one T cell receptor beta chain sequence together with its context. What it binds is not known. The sample comes from a study of CXCR3-negative and CXCR3-positive naive CD8 T cells. Study-wide context: Each library gave roughly 1.5 +/- 0.3 million of 140 million or so TRB reads. General study results and limits: For CXCR3-positive naive cells, TRB CDR3s were more hydrophobic than those of CXCR3-negative naive cells. Unlike memory cells, which differed, naive CXCR3-negative and CXCR3-positive cells had similar TRBV-TRBJ usage.

Every CD8+ subset sample held approximately 320,000 flow-sorted cells, done in triplicate. CD45RO-CCR7+CD27+CD95- expression identified naive CD8+ T cells. UMI-tagged TRB cDNA libraries were built via 5' RACE. Using the 5' RACE reads, TCRdb records one entry per CDR3 protein without DNA. The sample table includes 150,000 to 180,000 distinct CDR3 sequences. Germline values: CDR1 SNHLY, CDR2 FYNNEI. The CDR3 is made up of 13 amino acids. The gene calls are TRBV2 and TRBJ2-1; TCRdb proposes TRBD1, but this gene call is untestable without DNA. This clonotype was sampled from a human donor in good health. Some clones in this sample may be carry-over from other donors' samples. The sample taken for sequencing was naive CXCR3+ CD8+ T cells from blood. Subset in this sample: CD45RO-CCR7+CD27+CD95- naive CD8+ T cells expressing CXCR3 (TNR3+). The chain's CDR3 is CASSDRAQNEQFF.